Following are 19 T cell receptor beta chains from one sample sequenced in a study of T cells in Graves' hyperthyroidism and ophthalmopathy. RNA transcripts gave rise to amplified TCR beta CDR3 regions. The HTBI set primed first-round TCR CDR3 RT-PCR. MiXCR, applied by TCRdb to the multiplex PCR reads, yields one record per CDR3 protein. The table includes fewer than 800,000 distinct CDR3 sequences, roughly 15% detected once. The sequenced material came from blood. These receptors originate from a man between 18 and 35 years old with Graves' hyperthyroidism.

This clonotype was found many times. The CDR3 loop reads CASRPGQNTEAFF. CDR3 nucleotide sequence: TGCGCCAGCAGACCAGGACAGAACACTGAAGCTTTCTTT. The chain joins TRBV5-1 to TRBJ1-1, with D perhaps TRBD1 (5 bases). The CDR3 sequence is 13 residues long. V was clipped by 5 bases and J by 1 base, with 9 bases between them. The germline CDR1 and CDR2 sequences are SGHRS and YFSETQ.

This clonotype was counted ten times or more. This chain links TRBV12-3 or TRBV12-4 with TRBJ1-1, with TRBD1 matching over 8 bases. V lost 9 bases to trimming and J lost 6 bases; unmatched junction nucleotides: 9. CDR3 length equals 13 residues. The CDR3 DNA follows: TGTGCCAGTAGATTTCAGGGGGCCGCTGAAGCTTTCTTT. This gives the protein CASRFQGAAEAFF.

This clonotype was detected ten times or more. This rearrangement joins TRBV12-3 or TRBV12-4 to TRBJ2-2, with D uncertain. Trimming pared 5 bases from V and 5 bases from J, leaving 21 bases between. This CDR3 spans 17 amino acids. The CDR3 is CASSPGHGVAWTGELFF. CDR3 nucleotides: TGTGCCAGCAGTCCGGGCCATGGCGTGGCCTGGACCGGGGAGCTGTTTTTT.

This sequence joins TRBV7-8 and TRBJ2-1; possibly TRBD1 for D (6 bases). Germline V gives CDR1 SGHVS, CDR2 FQNEAQ. The ends were cut back, 1 base at V and 7 bases at J, with 11 bases in the middle. This CDR3 has 14 residues. The CDR3 here is CASSLVQGVNEQFF. As DNA, the CDR3 is TGTGCCAGCAGCTTAGTACAGGGCGTGAATGAGCAGTTCTTC.

CDR3: CASSTGRDTGELFF. In nucleotides, the CDR3 is TGTGCCAGTAGTACTGGCAGAGACACCGGGGAGCTGTTTTTT. V usage is TRBV19 and J usage is TRBJ2-2; D gene ambiguous. CDR1 is LNHDA, CDR2 SQIVND, per germline (reference sequence). The V and J ends lost 4 bases and 3 bases respectively, with 9 bases between them. This CDR3 is 14 amino acids long.

The J gene is TRBJ2-2, the V gene TRBV6-2 or TRBV6-3, with D unclear. Germline lookup yields CDR1 MNHEY and CDR2 SVGEGT. V gave up 2 bases and J gave up 4 bases, with 5 bases separating them. The CDR3 totals 13 residues. The CDR3 sequence is CASSYQATGELFF. CDR3 coding DNA: TGTGCCAGCAGTTACCAGGCCACCGGGGAGCTGTTTTTT.

A few counts support this clonotype. The V and J genes are TRBV15 and TRBJ1-4; 7 bases align to TRBD1. Germline loops: CDR1 LNHNV, CDR2 YYDKDF (reference sequence). The CDR3 runs 15 residues. V was clipped by 0 bases and J by 5 bases; unmatched bases: 3. The CDR3 loop reads CATSREGTANEKLFF. The CDR3 nucleotides are TGTGCCACCAGCAGAGAGGGGACAGCAAATGAAAAACTGTTTTTT.

This clonotype was picked up many times. The chain is built from TRBV11-3 and TRBJ2-1, with 8 bases aligning to TRBD1. The CDR3 extends over 15 amino acids. V lost 1 base to trimming and J lost 7 bases; unmatched junction nucleotides: 6. Germline V gene sequence: CDR1 SGHNT, CDR2 YENEEA. The DNA for the CDR3 is TGTGCCAGCAGCTTAGGGGCAGGGGGCCGGAATGAGCAGTTCTTC. The encoded protein is CASSLGAGGRNEQFF.

This clonotype was counted a few times. This chain uses TRBV6-1 with TRBJ1-1; 8 bases agree with TRBD1. Germline CDR1 MNHNS, CDR2 SASEGT. Trimming removed 5 bases from V and 7 bases from J; junction bases left unmatched: 12. This CDR3 has 15 residues. The CDR3 loop reads CASSLRPQGGGEAFF. The CDR3 DNA reads as TGTGCCAGCAGTCTCCGTCCACAGGGGGGGGGTGAAGCTTTCTTT.

The J gene is TRBJ2-7, the V gene TRBV7-9; maybe TRBD1 (6 bases). The CDR3 runs 14 residues. The germline CDR1 and CDR2 sequences are SEHNR and FQNEAQ (reference sequence). V lost 2 bases, J lost 4 bases, and 12 bases lay in between. CDR3 DNA sequence: TGTGCCAGCAGCTTATCCGGGACAAGATACGAGCAGTACTTC. It specifies CASSLSGTRYEQYF.

This clonotype was counted ten times or more. V and J are TRBV6-1 and TRBJ2-6; D may be TRBD1 or TRBD2 (5 bases each). The CDR3 covers 15 residues. Per germline, CDR1 MNHNS and CDR2 SASEGT. V lost 6 bases and J 0 bases, leaving 9 bases between the germline ends. In nucleotides, the CDR3 is TGTGCCAGCAGCCTGGGGGTCTCTGGGGCCAACGTCCTGACTTTC. It codes for CASSLGVSGANVLTF.

There are a few counts of this clonotype. The chain employs TRBV18 and TRBJ1-4; no firm D call. V was trimmed by 2 bases and J by 0 bases, leaving 10 bases between them. This CDR3 spans 16 amino acids. The germline V gene has CDR1 KGHSH and CDR2 LQKENI. CDR3 protein: CASSPRAVATNEKLFF. The CDR3 nucleotides are TGTGCCAGCTCACCAAGGGCGGTTGCAACTAATGAAAAACTGTTTTTT.

This clonotype was counted ten times or more. The V and J genes are TRBV28 and TRBJ2-5; 10 nucleotides match TRBD2. This CDR3 comprises 16 residues. The junction had 4 bases not matched to a gene; V was cut back by 3 bases and J by 0 bases. Germline V CDR1 and CDR2: MDHEN, SYDVKM. DNA for the CDR3: TGTGCCAGCAGTTTGGCAGCGGGAGGGTACCAAGAGACCCAGTACTTC. Encoded protein: CASSLAAGGYQETQYF.

The chain combines TRBV2 with TRBJ1-1, with no clear D. The germline gives CDR1 SNHLY, CDR2 FYNNEI. Trimming stripped 0 bases from V and 5 bases from J, with 13 bases between. CDR3 length: 15 amino acids. CDR3 in amino acids: CASSEAGFSVTEAFF. CDR3 DNA sequence: TGTGCCAGCAGTGAAGCGGGGTTCTCTGTGACTGAAGCTTTCTTT. Supplemented by reference TRBV2 and TRBJ1-1, the full variable domain reads EPEVTQTPSHQVTQMGQEVILRCVPISNHLYFYWYRQILGQKVEFLVSFYNNEISEKSEIFDDQFSVERPDGSNFTLKIRSTKLEDSAMYFCASSEAGFSVTEAFFGQGTRLTVV.

Notes on this clonotype: A much larger clone differs from this one at a single base, so this may be a read error. V gene TRBV28 combines with J gene TRBJ2-7; possible D gene TRBD2, 5 bases. CDR1 is MDHEN, CDR2 SYDVKM, per germline. This CDR3 has 11 residues. Trimming removed 7 bases from V and 7 bases from J, with 11 bases in between. CDR3 sequence reads: CASKLGGEQYF. The CDR3 DNA is TGTGCCAGCAAACTAGGTGGGGAGCAGTACTTC.

The V call is TRBV9, the J call TRBJ2-7; TRBD2 might be the D (6 bases). V was trimmed by 7 bases and J by 4 bases, leaving 18 bases between them. Germline CDR1 is SGDLS and CDR2 is YYNGEE. The CDR3 sequence is 14 residues long. CDR3 coding DNA: TGTGCCAGCGGGGCGGGAAACCTGGGTTACGAGCAGTACTTC. Protein sequence: CASGAGNLGYEQYF.

The chain joins TRBV12-3 or TRBV12-4 to TRBJ2-5; D gene ambiguous. Trimming shortened V by 6 bases and J by 5 bases, and 13 bases separated the two germline ends. The CDR3 runs 13 residues. Here the CDR3 reads CASRPTTSETQYF. The CDR3 region has the DNA TGTGCCAGCAGACCAACCACCTCCGAGACCCAGTACTTC.

This clonotype came up a few times. The rearrangement links TRBV6-9 to TRBJ1-1; no firm D call. The germline gives CDR1 MNHGY, CDR2 SVAAGI. V shed 5 bases and J shed 1 base, with 11 bases lying between them. This CDR3 comprises 14 residues. CDR3 in DNA: TGTGCCAGCAGTCCCGAATACAGGAACACTGAAGCTTTCTTT. Protein: CASSPEYRNTEAFF.

This clonotype was counted a single time. This chain uses TRBV4-1 with TRBJ1-1; the D is unclear. Trimming took 7 bases from V and 1 from J, leaving 7 bases between them. The germline CDR1 and CDR2 sequences are MGHRA and YSYEKL. The CDR3 consists of 12 residues. The CDR3, as DNA: TGCGCCAGCAACCATGGGAACACTGAAGCTTTCTTT. This sequence encodes CASNHGNTEAFF.